One and the same sample provided the 28 T cell receptor beta chains below, sequenced in a study of vaccination and CD4 T cells after COVID-19. Treatment in this sample: approximately nine-day PBMC culture with coronavirus spike peptide pools or control peptides (ViraFEST assay). An Oncomine TCR Beta short-read assay was used to sequence the DNA from cultured CD4+ T cells. TCRdb processed the PCR reads anew with MiXCR; each CDR3 protein has one entry. Here the sample spans about 4,600 distinct CDR3 sequences, less than 45% being singletons. The antigens of these receptors remain unknown. Material for sequencing was CD4+ T cells from blood, cultured in vitro. Receptor source: a human donor who had recovered from COVID-19.

This chain links TRBV10-3 with TRBJ1-5, with 7 bases matching TRBD1. From germline, CDR1 is ENHRY and CDR2 SYGVKD. The CDR3 runs 13 residues. The trim removed 6 bases at V and 3 bases at J, leaving 2 bases unmatched. CDR3 DNA: TGTGCCATCAGAACAGGGGACAATCAGCCCCAGCATTTT. It codes for CAIRTGDNQPQHF.

The chain recombines TRBV7-9 with TRBJ1-2; no firm D call. Germline V gives CDR1 SEHNR, CDR2 FQNEAQ (reference sequence). There are 14 residues in the CDR3. Trimming shortened V by 5 bases and J by 4 bases, and 14 bases separated the two germline ends. CDR3 in DNA: TGTGCCAGCAGCCCAACCTCACAGTTCTATGGCTACACCTTC. Translation gives CASSPTSQFYGYTF.

This clonotype has more than one count but fewer than ten. The chain is built from TRBV7-2 and TRBJ2-6, with TRBD2 matching 9 bases. The germline CDR1 and CDR2 sequences are SGHTA and FQGNSA. The CDR3 is 19 amino acids. J gave up 2 bases and V 4 bases, and 12 bases lay outside the gene matches. CDR3 in amino acids: CASSSPRLAVRAGANVLTF. CDR3 nucleotides: TGTGCCAGCAGCTCCCCTCGACTAGCGGTGAGGGCTGGGGCCAACGTCCTGACTTTC.

The rearrangement joins TRBV29-1 to TRBJ2-3; 11 positions agree with TRBD2. With V trimmed by 6 bases and J by 5 bases, 10 bases remained unmatched. The germline CDR1 and CDR2 sequences are SQVTM and ANQGSEA. The CDR3 is made up of 15 amino acids. The CDR3 DNA reads TGCAGCGTCAAAGGGCCGGGACTAGCGGTAGATACGCAGTATTTT. Translated, it gives CSVKGPGLAVDTQYF.

Only a few counts were recorded for this clonotype. This CDR3 is CASRRQPATGELFF. DNA for the CDR3: TGTGCCAGCAGGAGGCAGCCGGCCACCGGGGAGCTGTTTTTT. This rearrangement joins TRBV2 to TRBJ2-2; D is unclear. Germline V gene lookup returns CDR1 SNHLY and CDR2 FYNNEI. V lost 6 bases to trimming and J lost 4 bases, with 12 bases between them. The CDR3 totals 14 residues.

The chain employs TRBV2 and TRBJ1-2; D may be TRBD1 (6 bases). The germline V gene encodes CDR1 SNHLY and CDR2 FYNNEI. CDR3 size: 17 residues. Trimming took 5 bases from V and 0 from J, leaving 19 bases between them. The CDR3 here is CASSPFLRQATNYGYTF. CDR3 in DNA: TGTGCCAGCAGTCCATTTTTGAGACAGGCCACTAACTATGGCTACACCTTC.

The chain combines TRBV21-1 with TRBJ2-7; the table assigns TRBD1, which was not confirmed against the DNA. TRBV21-1 is a known pseudogene. The length of the CDR3 is 16 residues. The CDR3 spells CASSNVRQGEPYEQYF. In DNA, the CDR3 is TGTGCCAGCAGCAACGTCCGTCAGGGGGAACCCTACGAGCAGTACTTC.

This chain joins TRBV10-3 and TRBJ1-1; possibly TRBD1 for D (5 bases). The germline V and J ends were trimmed by 7 bases and 4 bases, with 16 bases remaining between them. This CDR3 spans 14 amino acids. Germline loops: CDR1 ENHRY, CDR2 SYGVKD. DNA for the CDR3: TGTGCCATCACTACAGGCGCCTTCGGCACTGAAGCTTTCTTT. It specifies CAITTGAFGTEAFF.

V gene TRBV6-2 or TRBV6-3 combines with J gene TRBJ1-3; D is perhaps TRBD1 (5 bases). V was trimmed by 10 bases and J by 0 bases, leaving 16 bases between them. The germline V gene has CDR1 MNHEY and CDR2 SVGEGT. The CDR3 sequence is 15 residues long. The CDR3 loop is CATRNAGSSGNTIYF. CDR3 DNA: TGTGCCACCCGAAACGCAGGGAGCTCTGGAAACACCATATATTTT.

The rearrangement links TRBV6-1 to TRBJ1-1; TRBD1 matches 9 bases. This CDR3 is 14 amino acids long. Trimming took 5 bases from V and 4 from J; bases not matched to a gene: 5. Germline V lookup: CDR1 MNHNS, CDR2 SASEGT. This CDR3 reads CASSRQGVSTEAFF. In DNA form, the CDR3 reads TGTGCCAGCAGTCGACAGGGGGTAAGCACTGAAGCTTTCTTT.

In its sample, this clonotype was seen a few times. The chain has TRBV4-2 and TRBJ1-6; D is possibly TRBD1 (6 bases). Trimming took 2 bases from V and 4 from J, leaving 18 bases between them. This CDR3 has 18 amino acids. The germline V gene has CDR1 LGHNA and CDR2 YNFKEQ. For the CDR3, the DNA is TGTGCCAGCAGCCAAAGGGGAGGCGACAGGCCGTATAATTCACCCCTCCACTTT. Its translation is CASSQRGGDRPYNSPLHF.

This clonotype was seen a few times. The chain recombines TRBV20-1 with TRBJ2-3; 9 positions agree with TRBD2. V was pared by 3 bases and J by 3 bases, with 10 bases of the junction left unmatched. This CDR3 contains 16 residues. From germline, CDR1 is DFQATT and CDR2 SNEGSKA (reference sequence). The CDR3 here is CSARGLAGVGTDTQYF. CDR3 nucleotides: TGCAGTGCTAGGGGCTTAGCGGGAGTCGGTACAGATACGCAGTATTTT.

The chain couples TRBV6-1 to TRBJ1-3, with no clear D. Germline loops: CDR1 MNHNS, CDR2 SASEGT. Trimming removed 6 bases at V and 4 bases at J, with 16 bases between. CDR3 length: 15 residues. In DNA form, the CDR3 reads TGTGCCAGCAGCGGAACACAAACGTCCGGAAACACCATATATTTT. Its translation is CASSGTQTSGNTIYF.

This chain links TRBV7-9 with TRBJ2-1, with 9 bases that match TRBD2. The CDR3 consists of 15 residues. CDR1 is SEHNR and CDR2 is FQNEAQ in the germline V gene (reference sequence). V was clipped by 7 bases and J by 5 bases; unmatched bases: 9. This CDR3 is CASKILLAGDNEQFF. DNA for the CDR3: TGTGCCAGCAAGATCCTTTTAGCGGGGGACAATGAGCAGTTCTTC.

The rearrangement uses TRBV7-2 and TRBJ2-3; 8 bases agree with TRBD2. Germline V gene sequence: CDR1 SGHTA, CDR2 FQGNSA. The V segment lost 1 base and the J segment 2 bases; nucleotides outside the gene matches: 2. This CDR3 has 15 residues. The CDR3: CASSLVRGDTDTQYF. For the CDR3, the DNA is TGTGCCAGCAGCTTAGTGCGGGGGGACACAGATACGCAGTATTTT. The whole variable domain, filled in from reference TRBV7-2 and TRBJ2-3, reads GAGVSQSPSNKVTEKGKDVELRCDPISGHTALYWYRQSLGQGLEFLIYFQGNSAPDKSGLPSDRFSAERTGGSVSTLTIQRTQQEDSAVYLCASSLVRGDTDTQYFGPGTRLTVL.

J is TRBJ2-5 and V is TRBV20-1; possibly TRBD2 for D (6 bases). The CDR3 is 15 residues long. CDR1 and CDR2 from the germline V gene are DFQATT and SNEGSKA (reference sequence). The V gene lost 6 bases and the J gene lost 3 bases, with 20 bases spanning the gap. CDR3 sequence (DNA): TGCAGTGCCCGGAAACCGGGACTCCTAGAAGAGACCCAGTACTTC. Translation: CSARKPGLLEETQYF.

This clonotype appeared a single time. The CDR3 coding sequence is TGTGCCAGCAGCGGGCGGCGGGGAGATACGCAGTATTTT. Residues: CASSGRRGDTQYF. V usage is TRBV7-2 and J usage is TRBJ2-3; D possibly corresponds to TRBD2 (6 bases). The CDR3 is made up of 13 amino acids. Looked up from germline, CDR1 is SGHTA and CDR2 is FQGNSA. Trimming left V 5 bases short and J 5 bases short, with 11 bases between.

Within the sample, this clonotype is medium-sized. The chain couples TRBV20-1 to TRBJ2-5; D is unresolved. V was shortened by 5 bases and J by 4 bases, with 5 bases between the two germline ends. From germline, CDR1 is DFQATT and CDR2 SNEGSKA (reference sequence). The CDR3 has 10 residues. The CDR3: CSADRETQYF. In nucleotides, the CDR3 is TGCAGTGCTGACCGAGAGACCCAGTACTTC.

Relative to its sample, this clonotype is large. V usage is TRBV24-1 and J usage is TRBJ2-5; 11 nucleotides line up with TRBD1. V lost 6 bases to trimming and J lost 4 bases; unmatched junction nucleotides: 9. The CDR3 has 16 residues. Germline V CDR1 and CDR2: KGHDR, SFDVKD. The CDR3 here is CATSIGTGGGGETQYF. In DNA, the CDR3 is TGTGCCACCAGTATCGGGACAGGGGGAGGAGGAGAGACCCAGTACTTC.

The chain couples TRBV4-1 to TRBJ2-7, with 14 bases aligning to TRBD2. The trim removed 4 bases at V and 3 bases at J, leaving 11 bases unmatched. CDR1 and CDR2 (germline): MGHRA, YSYEKL. The CDR3 runs to 18 residues. The CDR3 DNA reads TGCGCCAGCAGCCGTGGACTAGCGGGAGGCATACTAAACTACGAGCAGTACTTC. Translating gives CASSRGLAGGILNYEQYF.

The chain joins TRBV6-5 to TRBJ1-2; 8 bases agree with TRBD1. Per the germline V gene, CDR1 is MNHEY and CDR2 is SVGAGI. The CDR3 consists of 15 residues. With 4 bases clipped from V and 3 bases from J, the junction kept 7 bases outside the gene matches. The CDR3 here is CASSSAGTGYYGYTF. The DNA of the CDR3 is TGTGCCAGCAGTTCCGCCGGGACAGGATACTATGGCTACACCTTC.

The rearrangement links TRBV6-1 to TRBJ2-2; 7 positions agree with TRBD2. The CDR3 totals 16 residues. Germline lookup yields CDR1 MNHNS and CDR2 SASEGT. V trimming: 8 bases; J trimming: 2 bases; junction bases outside the gene matches: 11. CDR3 loop: CASSLRGIRNTGELFF. The DNA for the CDR3 is TGTGCCAGCTCGCTGCGGGGGATTCGCAACACCGGGGAGCTGTTTTTT.

This clonotype has more than one count but fewer than ten. The chain links TRBV20-1 to TRBJ1-2; TRBD1 agrees at 8 bases. Germline CDR1 is DFQATT and CDR2 is SNEGSKA (reference sequence). The junction had 5 bases not matched to a gene; V was cut back by 5 bases and J by 0 bases. The CDR3 has 14 residues. The CDR3 loop is CSAEAQGANYGYTF. CDR3 nucleotides: TGCAGTGCTGAAGCACAGGGGGCTAACTATGGCTACACCTTC.

This clonotype was picked up a small number of times. The chain employs TRBV11-2 and TRBJ2-5; D unresolved. The V gene lost 3 bases and the J gene lost 0 bases, with 14 bases spanning the gap. Germline CDR1 and CDR2: SGHAT and FQNNGV. The CDR3 has 16 residues. CDR3: CASSFSRIHHQETQYF. In nucleotides, the CDR3 is TGTGCCAGCAGCTTCTCCCGAATCCACCACCAAGAGACCCAGTACTTC.

This chain joins TRBV7-6 and TRBJ1-2; unclear D gene. Trimming removed 3 bases from V and 7 bases from J, with 12 bases in between. The germline CDR1 and CDR2 sequences are SGHVS and FNYEAQ. The CDR3 totals 13 residues. The CDR3 is CASSFGRAGGYTF. CDR3 nucleotides: TGTGCCAGCAGCTTCGGCCGGGCGGGTGGCTACACCTTC. The full variable domain, rest sourced from reference TRBV7-6 and TRBJ1-2, is GAGVSQSPRYKVTKRGQDVALRCDPISGHVSLYWYRQALGQGPEFLTYFNYEAQQDKSGLPNDRFSAERPEGSISTLTIQRTEQRDSAMYRCASSFGRAGGYTFGSGTRLTVV.

The chain links TRBV5-5 to TRBJ1-6; 7 bases are a match to TRBD1. Per germline, CDR1 SGHKS and CDR2 YYEKEE (reference sequence). V was pared by 4 bases and J by 12 bases, with 10 bases of the junction left unmatched. The CDR3 is 14 residues long. CDR3 sequence (DNA): TGTGCCAGCAGCCCATCGGGACAGAATCGACCCCTCCACTTT. Residues: CASSPSGQNRPLHF. Full variable domain (remainder filled in from reference TRBV5-5 and TRBJ1-6): DAGVTQSPTHLIKTRGQQVTLRCSPISGHKSVSWYQQVLGQGPQFIFQYYEKEERGRGNFPDRFSARQFPNYSSELNVNALLLGDSALYLCASSPSGQNRPLHFGNGTRLTVT.

This clonotype has more than one count but fewer than ten. The chain combines TRBV6-2 or TRBV6-3 with TRBJ1-5; D ambiguous. The germline CDR1 and CDR2 sequences are MNHEY and SVGEGT. Trimming stripped 5 bases from V and 0 bases from J, with 8 bases between. The CDR3 is made up of 14 amino acids. The CDR3 DNA is TGTGCCAGCAGTAAATGGGGTAGCAATCAGCCCCAGCATTTT. Translation: CASSKWGSNQPQHF.

The V gene is TRBV11-1, the J gene TRBJ1-2; D is unresolved. Germline V lookup: CDR1 SGHAT, CDR2 FQDESV (reference sequence). The CDR3 is made up of 13 amino acids. Deletions cut 3 bases from V and 6 bases from J, with 11 bases between. The CDR3 reads CASSFRNGDGYTF. Written as DNA, the CDR3 is TGTGCCAGCAGCTTTAGAAATGGAGATGGCTACACCTTC.